The 15 T cell receptor beta chains below all came from one sample that was sequenced in a study of CD8 T cells in ankylosing spondylitis. TCRdb recomputed calls from the 5' RACE reads with MiXCR, one row per CDR3 protein. The sample has approximately 150,000 distinct CDR3 sequences, 30% to 35% seen once. The sample was synovial fluid, either unsorted or a sorted T cell fraction (not recorded which). The receptors were sampled from a male donor with ankylosing spondylitis.

This chain links TRBV12-3 or TRBV12-4 with TRBJ2-1; D is unresolved. V dropped 1 base and J dropped 1 base, with 14 bases sitting between them. CDR3 length: 17 residues. Here the CDR3 reads CASSLETLPSSYNEQFF. In DNA, the CDR3 is TGTGCCAGCAGTTTAGAGACACTACCCTCATCCTACAATGAGCAGTTCTTC.

The sample holds a few counts of this clonotype. The chain employs TRBV21-1 and TRBJ2-3; TRBD1, as called in the table, went unchecked against the DNA. TRBV21-1 is a recognized pseudogene. CDR3 length: 19 amino acids. The CDR3 DNA reads TGTGCCAGCCCCTTAGGGGAAAGGGGGCTTAGATGTCGTGCAGATACGCAGTATTTT. Protein sequence: CASPLGERGLRCRADTQYF.

This clonotype showed up many times. The chain has TRBV28 and TRBJ1-2, with a possible D match to TRBD1 (6 bases). CDR1 is MDHEN, CDR2 SYDVKM, per germline. This CDR3 spans 14 amino acids. V gave up 6 bases and J gave up 1 base, with 12 bases separating them. The CDR3 region is CASRYREYNYGYTF. Here the CDR3 DNA reads TGTGCCAGCAGATACAGGGAATATAACTATGGCTACACCTTC.

V and J are TRBV20-1 and TRBJ1-4; perhaps TRBD1 as D (5 bases). The germline V and J ends were trimmed by 3 bases and 0 bases, with 14 bases remaining between them. This CDR3 comprises 16 residues. Germline V gene lookup returns CDR1 DFQATT and CDR2 SNEGSKA (reference sequence). CDR3 residues: CSARDPRAATNEKLFF. The CDR3 nucleotides read TGCAGTGCTAGGGACCCCAGGGCAGCAACTAATGAAAAACTGTTTTTT.

The CDR3 reads CASSYSIGAGNEQFF. As DNA, the CDR3 is TGTGCCAGCAGTTACTCGATAGGGGCGGGCAATGAGCAGTTCTTC. The genes are TRBV6-5 and TRBJ2-1; D is tentatively TRBD1 or TRBD2 (5 bases each). V was shortened by 0 bases and J by 6 bases, with 12 bases between the two germline ends. Germline CDR1 MNHEY, CDR2 SVGAGI. The CDR3 totals 15 residues.

This clonotype was seen a few times. The genes are TRBV12-3 or TRBV12-4 and TRBJ2-3; D remains ambiguous. The ends were cut back, 5 bases at V and 1 base at J, with 10 bases in the middle. The CDR3 is made up of 14 amino acids. The CDR3 coding sequence is TGTGCCAGCAGTCGTCCCGGAGGCACAGATACGCAGTATTTT. Translating it yields CASSRPGGTDTQYF.

With regard to this clonotype: Its ends do not fully match the called genes, so a read error is possible. This sequence joins TRBV5-5 and TRBJ2-7, with 13 positions matching TRBD2. Germline CDR1 reads SGHKS; CDR2 reads YYEKEE (reference sequence). The CDR3 runs to 17 residues. CDR3 residues: CANSLVGLAGISYEQYF. The CDR3 nucleotides read TGTGCCAACAGCTTGGTGGGACTAGCGGGAATAAGCTACGAGCAGTACTTC.

This clonotype was picked up a small number of times. V and J are TRBV28 and TRBJ2-7, with D perhaps TRBD1 (5 bases). V was clipped by 1 base and J by 6 bases, with 7 bases between them. Germline loops: CDR1 MDHEN, CDR2 SYDVKM. The CDR3 has 12 amino acids. CDR3 region: CASSLLGREQYF. CDR3 coding DNA: TGTGCCAGCAGTTTATTGGGGCGCGAGCAGTACTTC.

The CDR3 spells CASSGLSSGNTIYF. As DNA, the CDR3 is TGTGCCAGCAGTGGACTGAGCTCTGGAAACACCATATATTTT. The chain joins TRBV12-3 or TRBV12-4 to TRBJ1-3; no reliable D call. V was cut by 5 bases and J by 0 bases, with 8 bases left in between. The length of the CDR3 is 14 residues.

This clonotype was detected only once. The rearrangement links TRBV4-1 to TRBJ2-7, with 10 bases that match TRBD2. Germline lookup yields CDR1 MGHRA and CDR2 YSYEKL. J gave up 3 bases and V 0 bases, and 17 bases lay outside the gene matches. The CDR3 runs to 20 residues. The CDR3 sequence is CASSQDGGLAVSLFIYEQYF. For the CDR3, the DNA is TGCGCCAGCAGCCAAGATGGTGGACTAGCGGTCTCATTATTTATCTACGAGCAGTACTTC.

This clonotype was observed a handful of times. The chain combines TRBV5-1 with TRBJ2-1; D may be TRBD2 (6 bases). Deletions cut 1 base from V and 0 bases from J, with 11 bases between. This CDR3 spans 16 amino acids. From germline, CDR1 is SGHRS and CDR2 YFSETQ. In DNA form, the CDR3 reads TGCGCCAGCAGCTTGTTAGCGGCCAGCTCCTACAATGAGCAGTTCTTC. This gives the protein CASSLLAASSYNEQFF.

The chain links TRBV27 to TRBJ1-6; D not resolved. This CDR3 contains 17 residues. Deletions cut 2 bases from V and 4 bases from J, with 15 bases between. CDR1 is MNHEY, CDR2 SMNVEV, per germline (reference sequence). The CDR3 DNA follows: TGTGCCAGCAGTTTAATCCTCGGCCAGGCTTATAATTCACCCCTCCACTTT. Its translation: CASSLILGQAYNSPLHF.

A few counts support this clonotype. The V call is TRBV19, the J call TRBJ2-1, with 14 positions matching TRBD2. The J segment lost 12 bases and the V segment lost 6 bases, leaving 13 bases of the junction unmatched. This CDR3 spans 16 amino acids. Germline lookup yields CDR1 LNHDA and CDR2 SQIVND (reference sequence). The CDR3 sequence: CASSDTGTSGSRGQFF. The DNA of the CDR3 is TGTGCCAGTAGCGATACCGGGACTAGCGGGAGTAGGGGGCAGTTCTTC.

The rearrangement joins TRBV11-2 to TRBJ1-3; D is unclear. The CDR3 runs 15 residues. CDR1 SGHAT and CDR2 FQNNGV come from the germline V gene. V was shortened by 4 bases and J by 2 bases, with 12 bases between the two germline ends. The CDR3 region is CASSSRPVPGNTIYF. The CDR3 DNA is TGTGCCAGCAGCTCACGACCAGTCCCTGGAAACACCATATATTTT.

The table lists this clonotype with a few counts. This chain links TRBV12-3 or TRBV12-4 with TRBJ2-3, with D maybe TRBD2 (6 bases). V was clipped by 6 bases and J by 5 bases, with 15 bases between them. This CDR3 comprises 14 residues. The CDR3 DNA reads as TGTGCCAGCAGGCCCCTTGCGGGGATAGATACGCAGTATTTT. Its translation is CASRPLAGIDTQYF.